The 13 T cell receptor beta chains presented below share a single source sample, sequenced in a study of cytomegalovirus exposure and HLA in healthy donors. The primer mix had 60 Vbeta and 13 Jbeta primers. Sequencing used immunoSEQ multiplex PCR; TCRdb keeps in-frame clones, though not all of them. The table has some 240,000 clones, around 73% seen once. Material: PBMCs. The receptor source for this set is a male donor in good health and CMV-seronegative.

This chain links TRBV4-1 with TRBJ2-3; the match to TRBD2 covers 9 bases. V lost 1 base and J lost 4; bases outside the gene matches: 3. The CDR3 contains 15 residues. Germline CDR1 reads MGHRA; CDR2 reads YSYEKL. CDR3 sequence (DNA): TGCGCCAGCAGCCAAGGGACTAGCGACGCAGATACGCAGTATTTT. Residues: CASSQGTSDADTQYF.

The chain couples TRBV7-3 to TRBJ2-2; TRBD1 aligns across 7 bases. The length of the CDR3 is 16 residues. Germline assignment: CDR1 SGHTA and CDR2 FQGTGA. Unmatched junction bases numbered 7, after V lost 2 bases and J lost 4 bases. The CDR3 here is CASSLPGQFSTGELFF. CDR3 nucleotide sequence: TGTGCCAGCAGCTTACCGGGACAGTTTTCCACCGGGGAGCTGTTTTTT.

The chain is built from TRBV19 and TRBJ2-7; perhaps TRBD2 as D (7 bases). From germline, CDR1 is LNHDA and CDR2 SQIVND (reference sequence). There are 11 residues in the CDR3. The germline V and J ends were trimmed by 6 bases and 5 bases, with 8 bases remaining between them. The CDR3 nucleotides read TGTGCCAGTAGGGGGGGGCACGAGCAGTACTTC. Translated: CASRGGHEQYF.

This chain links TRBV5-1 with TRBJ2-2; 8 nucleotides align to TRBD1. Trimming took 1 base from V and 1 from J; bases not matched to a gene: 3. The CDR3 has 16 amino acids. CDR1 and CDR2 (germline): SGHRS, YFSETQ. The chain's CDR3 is CASSLFGTGNTGELFF. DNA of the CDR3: TGCGCCAGCAGCTTGTTTGGGACAGGGAACACCGGGGAGCTGTTTTTT.

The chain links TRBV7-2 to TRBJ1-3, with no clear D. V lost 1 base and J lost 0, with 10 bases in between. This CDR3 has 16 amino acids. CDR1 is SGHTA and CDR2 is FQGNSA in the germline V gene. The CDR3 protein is CASSLVVRSSGNTIYF. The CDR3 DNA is TGTGCCAGCAGCTTAGTCGTGCGGAGCTCTGGAAACACCATATATTTT. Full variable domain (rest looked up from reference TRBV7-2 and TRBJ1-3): GAGVSQSPSNKVTEKGKDVELRCDPISGHTALYWYRQSLGQGLEFLIYFQGNSAPDKSGLPSDRFSAERTGGSVSTLTIQRTQQEDSAVYLCASSLVVRSSGNTIYFGEGSWLTVV.

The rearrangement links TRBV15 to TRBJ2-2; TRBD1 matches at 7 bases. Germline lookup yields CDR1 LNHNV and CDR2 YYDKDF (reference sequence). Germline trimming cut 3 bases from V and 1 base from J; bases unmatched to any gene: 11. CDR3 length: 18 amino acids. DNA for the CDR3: TGTGCCACCAGCAGCGCACAGGGGCCGTCTATGAACACCGGGGAGCTGTTTTTT. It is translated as CATSSAQGPSMNTGELFF.

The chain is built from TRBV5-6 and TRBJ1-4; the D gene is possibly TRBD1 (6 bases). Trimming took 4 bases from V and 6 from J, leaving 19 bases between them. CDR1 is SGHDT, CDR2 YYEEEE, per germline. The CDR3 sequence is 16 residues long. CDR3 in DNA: TGTGCCAGCAGCCCCCCCGGTGGAGGGGGGGATGAAAAACTGTTTTTT. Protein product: CASSPPGGGGDEKLFF.

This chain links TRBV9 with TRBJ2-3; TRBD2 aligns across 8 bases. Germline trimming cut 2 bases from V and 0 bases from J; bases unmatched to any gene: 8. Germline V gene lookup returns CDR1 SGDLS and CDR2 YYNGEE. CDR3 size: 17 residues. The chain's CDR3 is CASSVVAGPSSTDTQYF. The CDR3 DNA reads TGTGCCAGCAGCGTGGTAGCGGGGCCCTCTAGCACAGATACGCAGTATTTT.

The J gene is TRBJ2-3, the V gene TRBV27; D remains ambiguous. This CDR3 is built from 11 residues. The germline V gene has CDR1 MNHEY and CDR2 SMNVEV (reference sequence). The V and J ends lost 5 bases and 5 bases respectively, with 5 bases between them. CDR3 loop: CASSRRDTQYF. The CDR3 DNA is TGTGCCAGCAGTCGTAGAGATACGCAGTATTTT.

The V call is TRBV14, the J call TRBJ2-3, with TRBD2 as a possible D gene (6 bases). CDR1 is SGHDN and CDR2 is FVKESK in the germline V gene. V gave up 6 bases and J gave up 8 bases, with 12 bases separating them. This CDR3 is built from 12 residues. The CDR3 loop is CASRRPEGTQYF. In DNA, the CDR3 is TGTGCCAGCAGACGACCGGAGGGTACGCAGTATTTT.

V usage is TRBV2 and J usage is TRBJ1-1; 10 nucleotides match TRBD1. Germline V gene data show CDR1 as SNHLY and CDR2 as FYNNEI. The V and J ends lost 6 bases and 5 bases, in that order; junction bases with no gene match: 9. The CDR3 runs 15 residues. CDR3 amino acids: CASSRQGAGDTEAFF. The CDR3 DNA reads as TGTGCCAGCAGCCGACAGGGGGCAGGGGATACTGAAGCTTTCTTT.

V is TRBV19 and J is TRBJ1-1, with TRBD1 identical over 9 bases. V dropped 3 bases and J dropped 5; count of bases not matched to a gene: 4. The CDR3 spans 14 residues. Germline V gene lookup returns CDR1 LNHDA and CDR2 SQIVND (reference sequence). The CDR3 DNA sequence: TGTGCCAGTAGTATGGGACAGGGTCGGACTGAAGCTTTCTTT. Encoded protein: CASSMGQGRTEAFF.

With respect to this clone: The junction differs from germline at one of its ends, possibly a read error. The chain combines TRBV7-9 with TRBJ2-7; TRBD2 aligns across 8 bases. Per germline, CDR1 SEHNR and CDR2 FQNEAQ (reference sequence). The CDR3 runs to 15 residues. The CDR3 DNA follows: TGTTCCAGCAGCTTAAATGCGGGAGGAGTCTACGAGCAGTACTTC. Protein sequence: CSSSLNAGGVYEQYF.